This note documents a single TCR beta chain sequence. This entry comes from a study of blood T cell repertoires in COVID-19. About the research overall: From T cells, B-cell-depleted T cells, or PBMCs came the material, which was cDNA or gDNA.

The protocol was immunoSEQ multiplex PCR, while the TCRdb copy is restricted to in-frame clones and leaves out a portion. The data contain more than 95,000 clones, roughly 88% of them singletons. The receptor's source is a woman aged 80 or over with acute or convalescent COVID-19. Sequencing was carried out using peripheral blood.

The CDR3 is CSAASYEQYF. The CDR3 DNA is TGCAGTGCTGCCAGCTACGAGCAGTACTTC. The V call is TRBV20-1, the J call TRBJ2-7; D gene ambiguous. There are 10 residues in the CDR3. Germline values: CDR1 DFQATT, CDR2 SNEGSKA (reference sequence). V lost 5 bases and J lost 3, with 5 bases in between.